The entry below describes one T cell receptor beta chain. Method: immunoSEQ multiplex PCR; TCRdb's copy keeps in-frame clones and lacks some. The sample records tens of thousands of clones, 95% to 98% being singletons. The entry originates in a study of technical replicates of blood from a handful of donors. The receptor was isolated from a human donor in good health. The specimen was T cells isolated from PBMCs.

The CDR3 sequence is CASHGGSLAKNIQYF. CDR3 DNA sequence: TGTGCCAGCCACGGGGGGAGTCTAGCCAAAAACATTCAGTACTTC. The rearrangement links TRBV2 to TRBJ2-4, with 7 nucleotides matching TRBD2. Germline V gene sequence: CDR1 SNHLY, CDR2 FYNNEI. This CDR3 contains 15 residues. J was trimmed by 0 bases and V by 8 bases; bases with no gene match: 7.